This T cell receptor beta chain derives from a study of T cell repertoires in cytomegalovirus infection. This clonotype was counted only a few times. What it recognizes is unknown. TCRdb recomputed calls from the reads with MiXCR, one row per CDR3 protein. The sample lists 90,000 to 120,000 distinct CDR3 sequences, roughly 40% seen once, with about 74% in the top ten. The sequence derives from a human donor in good health (CMV status not recorded). Some clones in this sample may be carry-over from other donors' samples. This specimen was CD8+ T cells from cultured PBMCs, taken from culture after CMV antigen stimulation.

The CDR3: CASSAVAGGPGKTQYF. DNA for the CDR3: TGTGCCAGCAGTGCGGTAGCGGGGGGGCCTGGGAAGACCCAGTACTTC. The chain combines TRBV2 with TRBJ2-5; 11 bases match TRBD2. The germline gives CDR1 SNHLY, CDR2 FYNNEI. The CDR3 has 16 residues. Trimming took 4 bases from V and 6 from J; bases not matched to a gene: 10.